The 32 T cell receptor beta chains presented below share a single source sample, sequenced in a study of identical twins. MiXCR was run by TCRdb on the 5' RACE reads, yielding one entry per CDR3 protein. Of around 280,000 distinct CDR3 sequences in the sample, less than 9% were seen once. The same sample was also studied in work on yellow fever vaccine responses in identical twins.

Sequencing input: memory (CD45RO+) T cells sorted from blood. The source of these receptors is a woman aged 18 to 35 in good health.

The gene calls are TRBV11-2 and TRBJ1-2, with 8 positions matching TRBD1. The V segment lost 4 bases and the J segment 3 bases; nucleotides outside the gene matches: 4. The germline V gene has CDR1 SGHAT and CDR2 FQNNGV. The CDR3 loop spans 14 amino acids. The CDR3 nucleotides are TGTGCCAGCAGCTCAATGGGACAGGACTATGGCTACACCTTC. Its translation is CASSSMGQDYGYTF.

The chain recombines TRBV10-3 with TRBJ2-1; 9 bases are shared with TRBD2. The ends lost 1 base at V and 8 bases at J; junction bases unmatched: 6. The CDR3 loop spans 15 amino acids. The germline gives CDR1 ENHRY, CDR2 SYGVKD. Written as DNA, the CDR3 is TGTGCCATCAGTGAGTTTGGGCCTAGCGGGGATGAGCAGTTCTTC. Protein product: CAISEFGPSGDEQFF.

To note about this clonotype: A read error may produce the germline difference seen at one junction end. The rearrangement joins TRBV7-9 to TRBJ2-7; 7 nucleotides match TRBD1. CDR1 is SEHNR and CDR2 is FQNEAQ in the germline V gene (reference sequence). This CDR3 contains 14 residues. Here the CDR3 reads CASSHRDSPYELYF. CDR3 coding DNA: TGTGCCAGCAGCCACCGGGACAGTCCCTACGAGCTGTACTTC.

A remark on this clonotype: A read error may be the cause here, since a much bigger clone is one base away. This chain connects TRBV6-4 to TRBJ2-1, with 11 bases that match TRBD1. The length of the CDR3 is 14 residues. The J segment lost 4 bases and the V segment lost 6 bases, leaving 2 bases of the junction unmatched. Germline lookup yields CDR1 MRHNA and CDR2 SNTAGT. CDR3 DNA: TGTGCCAGCAGCGGGACAGGGGGTTACAATGAGCAGTTCTTC. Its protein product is CASSGTGGYNEQFF.

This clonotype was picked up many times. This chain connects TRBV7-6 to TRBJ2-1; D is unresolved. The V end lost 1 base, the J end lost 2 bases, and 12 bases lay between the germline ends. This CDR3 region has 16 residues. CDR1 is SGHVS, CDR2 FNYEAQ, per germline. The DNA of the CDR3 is TGTGCCAGCAGCTTAGACTTAGCTCGGGCCTACAATGAGCAGTTCTTC. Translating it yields CASSLDLARAYNEQFF.

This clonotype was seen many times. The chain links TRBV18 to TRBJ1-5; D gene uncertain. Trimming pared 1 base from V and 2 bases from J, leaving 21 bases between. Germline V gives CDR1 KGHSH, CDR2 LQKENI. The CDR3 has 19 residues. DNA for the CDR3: TGTGCCAGCTCACCACAGACCGACCGAGGGATTTTGGGCAATCAGCCCCAGCATTTT. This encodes CASSPQTDRGILGNQPQHF.

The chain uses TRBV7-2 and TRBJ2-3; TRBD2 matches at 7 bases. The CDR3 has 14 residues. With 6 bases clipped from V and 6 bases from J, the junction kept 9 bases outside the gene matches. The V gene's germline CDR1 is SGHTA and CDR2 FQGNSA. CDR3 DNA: TGTGCCAGCAGAAAAGGCGGGAGTGGGGATACGCAGTATTTT. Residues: CASRKGGSGDTQYF.

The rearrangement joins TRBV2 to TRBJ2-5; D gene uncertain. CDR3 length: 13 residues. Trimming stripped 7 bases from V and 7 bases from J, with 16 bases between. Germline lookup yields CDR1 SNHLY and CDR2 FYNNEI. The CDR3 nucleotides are TGTGCCAGCAATCCGCAGCAAACGGTGACCCAGTACTTC. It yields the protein CASNPQQTVTQYF.

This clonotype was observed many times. The CDR3 here is CASMVLGLNSPLHF. The CDR3 bases are TGTGCCAGCATGGTGTTGGGACTTAATTCACCCCTCCACTTT. J is TRBJ1-6 and V is TRBV27, with a tentative D call TRBD1 (5 bases). With 7 bases removed from V and 6 bases from J, the gap between germline ends came to 13 bases. The CDR3 length is 14 residues. The germline V gene encodes CDR1 MNHEY and CDR2 SMNVEV (reference sequence).

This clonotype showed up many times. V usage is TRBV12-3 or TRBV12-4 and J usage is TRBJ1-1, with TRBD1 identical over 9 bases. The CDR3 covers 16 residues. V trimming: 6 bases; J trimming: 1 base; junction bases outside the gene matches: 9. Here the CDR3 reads CASSPRDRDKNTEAFF. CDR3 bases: TGTGCCAGCAGCCCCCGGGACAGGGACAAGAACACTGAAGCTTTCTTT.

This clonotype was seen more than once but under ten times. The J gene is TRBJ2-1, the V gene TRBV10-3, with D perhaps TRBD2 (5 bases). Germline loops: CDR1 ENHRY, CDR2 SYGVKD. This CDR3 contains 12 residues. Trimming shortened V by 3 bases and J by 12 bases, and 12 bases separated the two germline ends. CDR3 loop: CAISDSSVGQFF. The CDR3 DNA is TGTGCCATCAGTGATAGTAGCGTAGGGCAGTTCTTC.

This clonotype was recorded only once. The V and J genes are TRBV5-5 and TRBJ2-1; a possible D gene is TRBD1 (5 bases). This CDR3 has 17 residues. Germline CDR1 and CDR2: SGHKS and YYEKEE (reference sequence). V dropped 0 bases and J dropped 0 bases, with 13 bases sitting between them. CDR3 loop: CASSLGGRQSSYNEQFF. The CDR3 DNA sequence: TGTGCCAGCAGCTTGGGGGGCAGGCAAAGCTCCTACAATGAGCAGTTCTTC.

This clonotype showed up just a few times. The CDR3 here is CASGSSWTSSYNEQFF. In DNA form, the CDR3 reads TGTGCCAGCGGTAGTTCCTGGACCAGCTCCTACAATGAGCAGTTCTTC. This rearrangement joins TRBV11-3 to TRBJ2-1; D unresolved. The germline CDR1 and CDR2 sequences are SGHNT and YENEEA. The CDR3 contains 16 residues. Trimming shortened V by 8 bases and J by 0 bases, and 17 bases separated the two germline ends.

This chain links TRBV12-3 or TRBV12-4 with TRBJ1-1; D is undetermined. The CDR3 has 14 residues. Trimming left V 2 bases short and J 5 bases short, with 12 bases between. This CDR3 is CASSLLNSRTEAFF. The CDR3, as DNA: TGTGCCAGCAGTTTACTGAACAGCAGGACTGAAGCTTTCTTT.

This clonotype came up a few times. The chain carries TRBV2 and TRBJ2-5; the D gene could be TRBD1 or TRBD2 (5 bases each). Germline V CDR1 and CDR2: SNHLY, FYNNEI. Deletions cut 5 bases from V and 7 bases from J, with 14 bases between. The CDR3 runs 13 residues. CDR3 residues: CASSPRDQGTQYF. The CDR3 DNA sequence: TGTGCCAGCAGTCCCCGGGACCAGGGGACCCAGTACTTC.

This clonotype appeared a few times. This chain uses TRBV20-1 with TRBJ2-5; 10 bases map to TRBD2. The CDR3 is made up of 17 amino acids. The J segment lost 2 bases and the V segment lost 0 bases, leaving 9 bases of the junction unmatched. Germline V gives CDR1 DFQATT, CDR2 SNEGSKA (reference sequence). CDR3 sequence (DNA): TGCAGTGCTAGAGATCGCCAACTAGCGGGGAGACAAGAGACCCAGTACTTC. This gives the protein CSARDRQLAGRQETQYF.

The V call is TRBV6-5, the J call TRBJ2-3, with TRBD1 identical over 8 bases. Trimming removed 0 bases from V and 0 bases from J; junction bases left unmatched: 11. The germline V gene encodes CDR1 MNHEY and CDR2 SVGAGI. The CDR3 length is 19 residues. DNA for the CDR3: TGTGCCAGCAGTTACTCCCTCCCCGGCAGGGGGCCTAGCACAGATACGCAGTATTTT. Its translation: CASSYSLPGRGPSTDTQYF.

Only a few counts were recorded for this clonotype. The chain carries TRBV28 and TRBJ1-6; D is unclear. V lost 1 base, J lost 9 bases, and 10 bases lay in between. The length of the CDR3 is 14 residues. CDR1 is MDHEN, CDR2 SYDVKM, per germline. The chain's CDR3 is CASSLSWTTSPLHF. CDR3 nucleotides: TGTGCCAGCAGTTTATCCTGGACCACTTCACCCCTCCACTTT.

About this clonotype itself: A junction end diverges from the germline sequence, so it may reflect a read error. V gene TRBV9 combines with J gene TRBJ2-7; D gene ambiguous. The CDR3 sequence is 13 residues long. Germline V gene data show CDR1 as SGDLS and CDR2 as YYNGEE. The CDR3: CARSVGRCYEQYF. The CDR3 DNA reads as TGTGCCAGAAGCGTAGGTAGGTGTTACGAGCAGTACTTC.

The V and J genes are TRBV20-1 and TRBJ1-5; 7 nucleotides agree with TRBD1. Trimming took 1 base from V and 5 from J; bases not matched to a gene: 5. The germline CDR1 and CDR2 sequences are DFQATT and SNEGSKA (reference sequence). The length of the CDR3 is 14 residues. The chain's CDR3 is CSARVGTDYQPQHF. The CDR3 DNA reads TGCAGTGCTAGAGTAGGGACAGATTATCAGCCCCAGCATTTT.

The CDR3 loop reads CASSLGQGHYNEMQFF. In DNA, the CDR3 is TGTGCCAGCAGCTTGGGGCAGGGGCACTACAATGAGATGCAGTTCTTC. The V gene is TRBV5-6, the J gene TRBJ2-1; D perhaps matches TRBD1 (6 bases). V lost 0 bases and J lost 12, with 22 bases in between. Per germline, CDR1 SGHDT and CDR2 YYEEEE. This CDR3 spans 16 amino acids. Drawing the rest from reference TRBV5-6 and TRBJ2-1, the complete variable domain is DAGVTQSPTHLIKTRGQQVTLRCSPKSGHDTVSWYQQALGQGPQFIFQYYEEEERQRGNFPDRFSGHQFPNYSSELNVNALLLGDSALYLCASSLGQGHYNEMQFFGPGTRLTVL.

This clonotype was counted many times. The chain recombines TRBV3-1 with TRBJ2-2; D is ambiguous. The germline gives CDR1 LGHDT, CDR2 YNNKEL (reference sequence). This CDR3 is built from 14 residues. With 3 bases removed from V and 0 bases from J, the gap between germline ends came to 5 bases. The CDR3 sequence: CASSQRTNTGELFF. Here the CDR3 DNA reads TGTGCCAGCAGCCAGAGGACGAACACCGGGGAGCTGTTTTTT.

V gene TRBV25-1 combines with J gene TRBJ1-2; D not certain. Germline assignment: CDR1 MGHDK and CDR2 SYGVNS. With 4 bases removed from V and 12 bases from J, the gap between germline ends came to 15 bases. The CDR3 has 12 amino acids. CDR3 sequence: CASSVGQSQNTF. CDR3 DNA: TGTGCCAGCAGTGTTGGGCAGTCTCAAAACACCTTC.

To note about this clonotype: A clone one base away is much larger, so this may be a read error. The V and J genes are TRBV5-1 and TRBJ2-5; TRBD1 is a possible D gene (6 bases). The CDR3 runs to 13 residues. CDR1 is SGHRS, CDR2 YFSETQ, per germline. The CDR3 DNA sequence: TGCTCCAGCACAAGGGGGATTGGAGAGACCCAGTACTTC. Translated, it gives CSSTRGIGETQYF.

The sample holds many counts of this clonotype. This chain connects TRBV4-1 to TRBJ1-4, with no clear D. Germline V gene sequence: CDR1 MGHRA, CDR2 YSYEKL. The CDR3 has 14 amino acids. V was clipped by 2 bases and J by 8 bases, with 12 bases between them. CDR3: CASSQQEEWEKLFF. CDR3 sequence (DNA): TGCGCCAGCAGCCAACAAGAAGAGTGGGAAAAACTGTTTTTT.

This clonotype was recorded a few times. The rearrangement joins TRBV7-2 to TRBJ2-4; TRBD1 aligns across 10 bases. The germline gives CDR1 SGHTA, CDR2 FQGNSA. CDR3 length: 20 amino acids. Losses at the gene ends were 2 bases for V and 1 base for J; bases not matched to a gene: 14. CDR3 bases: TGTGCCAGCAGCTTATCGACAGGGGGCTTGGCGGGAGGTGCCAAAAACATTCAGTACTTC. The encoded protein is CASSLSTGGLAGGAKNIQYF.

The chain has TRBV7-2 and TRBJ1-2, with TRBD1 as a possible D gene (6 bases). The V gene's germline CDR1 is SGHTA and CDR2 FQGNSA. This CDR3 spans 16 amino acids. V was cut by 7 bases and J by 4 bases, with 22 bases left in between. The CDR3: CASTQKPGAHGYGYTF. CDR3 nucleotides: TGTGCCAGCACCCAGAAGCCGGGGGCGCACGGCTATGGCTACACCTTC.

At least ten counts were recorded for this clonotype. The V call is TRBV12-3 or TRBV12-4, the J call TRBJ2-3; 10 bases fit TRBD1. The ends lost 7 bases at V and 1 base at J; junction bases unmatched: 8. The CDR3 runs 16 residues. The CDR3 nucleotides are TGTGCCAGCACCCGACAGACAGGGGGCGGCACAGATACGCAGTATTTT. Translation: CASTRQTGGGTDTQYF.

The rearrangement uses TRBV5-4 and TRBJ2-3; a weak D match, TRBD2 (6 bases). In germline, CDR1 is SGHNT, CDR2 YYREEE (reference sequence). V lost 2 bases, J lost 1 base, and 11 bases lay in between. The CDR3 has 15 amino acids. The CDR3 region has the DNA TGTGCCAGCAGCTTTCGGGGAGGTGGCACAGATACGCAGTATTTT. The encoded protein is CASSFRGGGTDTQYF. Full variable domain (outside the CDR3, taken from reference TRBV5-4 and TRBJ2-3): ETGVTQSPTHLIKTRGQQVTLRCSSQSGHNTVSWYQQALGQGPQFIFQYYREEENGRGNFPPRFSGLQFPNYSSELNVNALELDDSALYLCASSFRGGGTDTQYFGPGTRLTVL.

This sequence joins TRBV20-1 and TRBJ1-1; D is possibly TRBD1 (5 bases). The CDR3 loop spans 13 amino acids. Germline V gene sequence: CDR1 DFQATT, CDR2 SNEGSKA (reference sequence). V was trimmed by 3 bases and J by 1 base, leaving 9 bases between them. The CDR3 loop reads CSASTGRNTEAFF. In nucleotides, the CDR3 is TGCAGTGCTAGTACAGGACGGAACACTGAAGCTTTCTTT.

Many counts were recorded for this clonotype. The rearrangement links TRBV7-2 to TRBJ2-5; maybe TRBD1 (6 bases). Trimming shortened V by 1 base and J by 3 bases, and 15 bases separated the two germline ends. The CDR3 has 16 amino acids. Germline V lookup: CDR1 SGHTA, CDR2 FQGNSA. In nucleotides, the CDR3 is TGTGCCAGCAGCTTAGACCGTGGGACATCCAAAGAGACCCAGTACTTC. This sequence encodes CASSLDRGTSKETQYF.

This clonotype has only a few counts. DNA of the CDR3: TGTGCCAGCAGCTTAGGCCCAACTCTACCCCTCCACTTT. Protein sequence: CASSLGPTLPLHF. V and J are TRBV7-2 and TRBJ1-6, with D uncertain. There are 13 residues in the CDR3. Germline V gene data show CDR1 as SGHTA and CDR2 as FQGNSA. V shed 1 base and J shed 12 bases, with 10 bases lying between them.